This TCR beta chain was documented in a study of early stage breast cancer tumors. As for the study in general: About 80% of the 16 invasive tumors were ER+, PR+ and HER2-. Invasive lobular carcinomas made up four of 12 ER+/PR+/HER2- tumors.

Tumor samples used roughly 20-50 mg of diced tissue. Some clones are missing from TCRdb's copy, which holds only in-frame ones; the method was immunoSEQ multiplex PCR. The sample records 4,500 to 6,500 clones, roughly three quarters being singletons. The V end was cut by 4 bases, the J end by 5 bases, with 20 bases between. This CDR3 spans 16 amino acids. Looked up from germline, CDR1 is MNHNS and CDR2 is SASEGT. This receptor was identified in a person in their 60s with breast cancer. Sequencing used breast tumor tissue. This rearrangement joins TRBV6-1 to TRBJ2-5, with D possibly matching TRBD1 (5 bases). CDR3 nucleotides: TGTGCCAGCAGTGGCATTCTCCAGGGTTGGCGGGAGACCCAGTACTTC. Translation: CASSGILQGWRETQYF.